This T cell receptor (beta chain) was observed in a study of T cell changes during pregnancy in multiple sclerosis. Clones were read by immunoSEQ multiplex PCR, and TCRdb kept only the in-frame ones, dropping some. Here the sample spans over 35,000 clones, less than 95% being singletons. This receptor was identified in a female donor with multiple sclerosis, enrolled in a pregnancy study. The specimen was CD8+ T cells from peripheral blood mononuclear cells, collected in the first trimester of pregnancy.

CDR3 amino acids: CASSVEGRSNQPQHF. DNA for the CDR3: TGTGCCAGCAGCGTAGAAGGGAGAAGCAATCAGCCCCAGCATTTT. The V call is TRBV9, the J call TRBJ1-5; D not certain. The V end was cut by 0 bases, the J end by 1 base, with 8 bases between. This CDR3 has 15 residues. CDR1 and CDR2 (germline): SGDLS, YYNGEE.